This T cell receptor (beta chain) was sequenced during a study of T-cell memory formation after mild COVID-19. Study-wide results and limits: Shrinking CD4+ clones were chiefly CM and EM; CD8+ ones were chiefly EMRA. The appearance of some responding clones in pre-infection memory suggested that cross-reactive memory joined. Clones contracting day 15 to 85 were balanced CD4/CD8; later expanders leaned CD4+.

UMIs and sample barcodes were carried by the TCR alpha and TCR beta cDNA libraries that 5'RACE produced using constant-segment primers. TCRdb itself ran the 5' RACE reads through MiXCR, one entry per CDR3 protein. The top ten hold about 12% of the sample, which has 170,000 or so distinct CDR3 sequences, 25% to 40% seen once. As to this clonotype: As yet, its antigen is unknown.

The receptor comes from an adult woman who had mild COVID-19 (a few samples of this study predate the infection). Cell type and time point are not known. Sequenced material: PBMCs or a T cell subset sorted from them (not recorded which).

CDR3 in amino acids: CSALEGQQYF. The DNA of the CDR3 is TGCAGCGCCCTCGAGGGGCAGCAGTATTTT. V usage is TRBV29-1 and J usage is TRBJ2-3, with D perhaps assigned TRBD1 or TRBD2 (5 bases each). The CDR3 is made up of 10 amino acids. Germline CDR1 SQVTM, CDR2 ANQGSEA. V gave up 7 bases and J gave up 11 bases, with 13 bases separating them.